The rows below give T cell receptor beta chains drawn from one sample of a study of blood T cells in healthy people across ages. TCRdb called the 5' RACE reads again in MiXCR, with one record for every CDR3 protein. The data show 1 million or so distinct CDR3 sequences, less than 25% seen once. The sample was also reused in another study, on T cells of mothers and their children.

Sequenced sample: blood. The receptors come from a girl aged 2 to 9 in good health. The conserved cysteine and the conserved F or W are not part of the CDR3 here.

TRBV2	TRBJ2-7	ASSDGTGGGYEQY
TRBV9	TRBJ2-3	ASTGDDGHTDTQY
TRBV2	TRBJ1-4	ASSMDSPATNEKLF
TRBV7-7	TRBJ2-6	ASSLGLAGNTGANVLT
TRBV7-9	TRBJ2-1	ASSLGSGPEQF
TRBV12-3/TRBV12-4	TRBJ1-2	ASSSGTEGGYT
TRBV11-3	TRBJ2-3	ASSLALTDTQY
TRBV28	TRBJ1-4	ASTGGNEKLF
TRBV6-2/TRBV6-3	TRBJ2-1	ASYGGPSYNEQF
TRBV10-2	TRBJ2-7	ASSEGLAGVKQY
TRBV28	NA	ASSLNYPYEQY
TRBV12-3/TRBV12-4	TRBJ2-5	ASSVQGTSGTQETQY
TRBV7-2	TRBJ2-1	ASSLGQKYNEQF
TRBV18	TRBJ1-1	ASSPLAGYTEAF
TRBV11-2	TRBJ2-7	ASSFQAPEPNEQY
TRBV19	TRBJ2-1	ASAQGARYNEQF
TRBV29-1	NA	SVSPGNYEQY
TRBV6-5	TRBJ1-4	ASSYSGFGEKLF
TRBV6-1	TRBJ2-5	ASSEVSETQY
TRBV20-1	TRBJ1-2	SAIAGTYGYT
TRBV11-2	TRBJ2-7	ASSLSQISYEQY
TRBV27	TRBJ2-6	ASSLSGPGANVLT
TRBV20-1	TRBJ2-3	SARDRDRGLTDTQY
TRBV10-3	TRBJ2-5	AISDRGGETQY
TRBV28	TRBJ2-7	ASRATGTGEYEQY
TRBV12-5	TRBJ1-2	ASAAEGHRGSYT
TRBV7-2	TRBJ1-2	ASSSAGTVYGYT
TRBV3-1	NA	ASSRGTSGTYEQY
TRBV12-3/TRBV12-4	NA	ASSWDRLNEQF
TRBV7-2	TRBJ2-1	ASSPDWENNEQF
TRBV24-1	TRBJ1-2	ATSEPGSLYT
TRBV7-2	TRBJ2-7	ASKGGAGVSYEQY
TRBV29-1	TRBJ1-1	SVVGSDTEAF
TRBV5-5	TRBJ2-3	ASSLRLAGATDTQY
TRBV24-1	TRBJ2-3	ATSDRTGGSDTQY
TRBV29-1	TRBJ1-1	SVDQGAPEAF
TRBV7-9	TRBJ2-3	ASSSVGVTQY
TRBV7-8	TRBJ1-2	ASSPLRSGLEGYT
TRBV7-6	TRBJ2-4	ASSYRQGLAKNIQY
TRBV21-1	TRBJ2-7	ARKEGEQY
TRBV10-3	TRBJ2-1	AIGGVSGRSSYNEQF
TRBV6-5	TRBJ1-6	ASRTAGTGQSPLH